These T cell receptor beta chains were read from a single sample in a study of regulatory T cells in long-lasting Graves disease. One entry per CDR3 protein results from TCRdb running MiXCR on the multiplex PCR reads. In the table there are roughly 700,000 distinct CDR3 sequences, about 32% of which are singletons. The specimen comprised peripheral blood mononuclear cells (PBMCs), sampled when the disease was refractory, from a patient treated with antithyroid drugs. The source is a female donor with Graves disease. CDR3s include the opening cysteine and the closing phenylalanine or tryptophan. A D gene is named only where the DNA matches it firmly. Expanded clones get a size class; other rows say once, few or many, or leave the size out.

size	J	V	D	CDR3	DNA
.	TRBJ1-3	TRBV3-1	TRBD1	CASSSRDRGSGNTIYF	TGTGCCAGCAGCTCGCGGGACAGGGGATCTGGAAACACCATATATTTT
.	TRBJ2-5	TRBV10-3	.	CATDVGGSQETQYF	TGTGCCACTGACGTGGGTGGGTCTCAAGAGACCCAGTACTTC
many	TRBJ2-7	TRBV15	.	CATSRDEVQAISAGSFYEQYF	TGTGCCACCAGCAGAGATGAAGTTCAAGCAATTTCCGCCGGGAGTTTCTACGAGCAGTACTTC
once	TRBJ1-5	TRBV12-5	TRBD1	CASGWDSDQPQHF	TGTGCTAGTGGTTGGGACAGTGATCAGCCCCAGCATTTT
many	TRBJ1-1	TRBV12-3/TRBV12-4	.	CASGRGTGEAFF	TGTGCCAGCGGCCGGGGTACGGGTGAAGCTTTCTTT
.	TRBJ1-2	TRBV20-1	.	CSARPAAAGLGYGYTF	TGCAGTGCTAGGCCCGCGGCCGCGGGGTTAGGCTATGGCTACACCTTC
.	TRBJ1-2	TRBV30	TRBD1	CAWIGTENYGYTF	TGTGCCTGGATAGGGACAGAGAACTATGGCTACACCTTC
.	TRBJ1-4	TRBV29-1	.	CSAEGVGEKLFF	TGCAGCGCTGAAGGGGTTGGTGAAAAACTGTTTTTT
.	TRBJ1-5	TRBV29-1	TRBD1	CSISTGDNQPQHF	TGCAGCATTTCGACAGGGGATAATCAGCCCCAGCATTTT
.	TRBJ1-5	TRBV2	.	CASRGSRAGNQPQHF	TGTGCCAGCAGAGGGTCCAGGGCAGGTAATCAGCCCCAGCATTTT
once	TRBJ2-1	TRBV11-2	TRBD2	CASSYTGTSPIEQFF	TGTGCCAGCAGTTACACCGGGACTAGCCCAATCGAGCAGTTCTTC
.	TRBJ2-5	TRBV12-3/TRBV12-4	.	CASSQELGGWETQYF	TGTGCCAGCAGCCAAGAGTTAGGAGGATGGGAGACCCAGTACTTC
once	TRBJ1-5	TRBV20-1	.	CSVGNSNQPQHF	TGCAGTGTAGGGAATAGCAATCAGCCCCAGCATTTT
.	TRBJ2-7	TRBV29-1	.	CSFTGAYEQYF	TGCAGCTTCACGGGGGCCTACGAGCAGTACTTC
many	TRBJ1-2	TRBV6-1	TRBD1	CASSGDRAGYTF	TGTGCCAGCAGCGGGGACAGGGCTGGCTACACCTTC
many	TRBJ2-7	TRBV20-1	TRBD2	CSARDPAGTYEQYF	TGCAGTGCTAGAGATCCAGCGGGGACCTACGAGCAGTACTTC
once	TRBJ1-2	TRBV24-1	TRBD1	CATSDPTGNYGYTF	TGTGCCACCAGTGACCCGACAGGGAACTATGGCTACACCTTC
many	TRBJ1-5	TRBV11-2	.	CASSLDAANQPQHF	TGTGCCAGCAGCTTAGATGCGGCTAATCAGCCCCAGCATTTT
.	TRBJ1-1	TRBV30	TRBD1	CAWSVGQGNTEAFF	TGTGCCTGGAGCGTGGGACAGGGGAACACTGAAGCTTTCTTT
.	TRBJ1-4	TRBV28	.	CASSSGAGEKLLF	TGTGCCAGCAGTTCCGGGGCTGGCGAAAAACTGCTTTTT
.	TRBJ2-7	TRBV3-1	TRBD2	CASSPPGLAGGTYEQYF	TGTGCCAGCAGCCCCCCAGGACTAGCGGGGGGAACCTACGAGCAGTACTTC